What follows describes a single T cell receptor beta chain. This table comes from immunoSEQ multiplex PCR, and its TCRdb copy is limited to in-frame clones, with some not included. The sample contains hundreds of thousands of clones, about 88% of which appear only once. The entry originates in a study of blood T cell repertoires in COVID-19. The CDR3 totals 16 residues. Germline trimming cut 0 bases from V and 2 bases from J; bases unmatched to any gene: 5. CDR1 is SGHKS, CDR2 YYEKEE, per germline (reference sequence). Residents of over 20 US areas, aged roughly 18 to 89 years, made up the participants.

The clonotype originates from a man aged 60-69 years who had recovered from COVID-19. The gene calls are TRBV5-5 and TRBJ2-7; 10 bases match TRBD1. The source material was PBMCs or T cells enriched from blood (not recorded which). The CDR3 DNA reads as TGTGCCAGCAGCTTGGCCGGACAGGGGGGAGCCTACGAGCAGTACTTC. It yields the protein CASSLAGQGGAYEQYF.